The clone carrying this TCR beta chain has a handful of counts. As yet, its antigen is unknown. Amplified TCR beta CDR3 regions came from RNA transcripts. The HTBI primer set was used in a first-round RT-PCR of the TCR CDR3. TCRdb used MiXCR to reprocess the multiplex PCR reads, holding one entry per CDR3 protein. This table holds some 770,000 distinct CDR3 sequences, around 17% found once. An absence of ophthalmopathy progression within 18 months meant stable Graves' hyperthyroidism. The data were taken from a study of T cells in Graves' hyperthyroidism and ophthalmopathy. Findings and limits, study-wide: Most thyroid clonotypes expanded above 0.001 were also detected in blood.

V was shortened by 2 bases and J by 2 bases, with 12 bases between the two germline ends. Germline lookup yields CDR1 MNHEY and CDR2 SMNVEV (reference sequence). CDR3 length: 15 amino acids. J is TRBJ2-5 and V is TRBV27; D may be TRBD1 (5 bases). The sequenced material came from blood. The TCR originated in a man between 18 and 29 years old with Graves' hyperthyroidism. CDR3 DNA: TGTGCCAGCAGTTTAAGTACAGGACGTCAAGAGACCCAGTACTTC. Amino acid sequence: CASSLSTGRQETQYF.